The 17 T cell receptor beta chains below come from one sample, sequenced in a study of T cell changes during pregnancy in multiple sclerosis. The assay was immunoSEQ multiplex PCR, and TCRdb's table has in-frame clones only and misses some. Of 65,000 to 85,000 clones listed, 90% to 95% are singletons. Specimen: peripheral blood, collected in the second trimester of pregnancy. Receptor source: a female donor in good health, enrolled as a control in a pregnancy study.

The chain employs TRBV2 and TRBJ1-5, with TRBD1 matching over 7 bases. The CDR3 contains 15 residues. Trimming took 2 bases from V and 0 from J; bases not matched to a gene: 1. CDR1 and CDR2 (germline): SNHLY, FYNNEI. The CDR3 nucleotides read TGTGCCAGCAGTGAAAGGGGGCTTAGCAATCAGCCCCAGCATTTT. The encoded protein is CASSERGLSNQPQHF. Together with reference TRBV2 and TRBJ1-5, the CDR3 gives the full variable domain: EPEVTQTPSHQVTQMGQEVILRCVPISNHLYFYWYRQILGQKVEFLVSFYNNEISEKSEIFDDQFSVERPDGSNFTLKIRSTKLEDSAMYFCASSERGLSNQPQHFGDGTRLSIL.

The chain recombines TRBV27 with TRBJ1-5; 10 bases are a match to TRBD1. V gave up 2 bases and J gave up 3 bases; unmatched junction bases: 7. CDR1 is MNHEY and CDR2 is SMNVEV in the germline V gene (reference sequence). The CDR3 length is 17 residues. The CDR3 region has the DNA TGTGCCAGCAGTTTAACCCCGGGACAGGGGCTCAATCAGCCCCAGCATTTT. This codes for CASSLTPGQGLNQPQHF.

The chain links TRBV10-1 to TRBJ1-1; D is undetermined. Trimming pared 8 bases from V and 1 base from J, leaving 14 bases between. The CDR3 covers 14 residues. Germline V gene sequence: CDR1 WNHNN, CDR2 SYGVQD (reference sequence). CDR3 nucleotide sequence: TGCGCCAGCGGAGTCTTTCGCGGGAACACTGAAGCTTTCTTT. This codes for CASGVFRGNTEAFF.

The chain is built from TRBV6-5 and TRBJ1-1; tentatively, D is TRBD1 (6 bases). Germline CDR1 MNHEY, CDR2 SVGAGI. The CDR3 covers 12 residues. The V gene lost 4 bases and the J gene lost 7 bases, with 10 bases spanning the gap. The CDR3 loop reads CASSSDSIEAFF. The CDR3 bases are TGTGCCAGCAGTTCGGACAGTATTGAAGCTTTCTTT.

About this clone itself: The junction and the germline gene differ at one end; a read error may be behind it. The chain joins TRBV6-5 to TRBJ1-1; D is ambiguous. The CDR3 extends over 16 amino acids. CDR1 is MNHEY, CDR2 SVGAGI, per germline. The CDR3 DNA reads as TGTGCCAGCAATTACCTGATGACACTCCCGGACACTGAAGCTTTCTTT. Translating gives CASNYLMTLPDTEAFF.

This chain uses TRBV11-1 with TRBJ2-7; 9 bases agree with TRBD2. J was trimmed by 0 bases and V by 0 bases; bases with no gene match: 6. The germline CDR1 and CDR2 sequences are SGHAT and FQDESV (reference sequence). The length of the CDR3 is 17 residues. CDR3 sequence: CASSLAPWREGSYEQYF. For the CDR3, the DNA is TGTGCCAGCAGCTTAGCGCCGTGGCGGGAGGGCTCCTACGAGCAGTACTTC.

The chain is built from TRBV4-1 and TRBJ2-1; the match to TRBD2 covers 9 bases. The ends lost 2 bases at V and 7 bases at J; junction bases unmatched: 6. Germline V gives CDR1 MGHRA, CDR2 YSYEKL. CDR3 length equals 15 residues. In nucleotides, the CDR3 is TGCGCCAGCAGCCAAATGGCTAGCGGGATAAATGAGCAGTTCTTC. Translation gives CASSQMASGINEQFF.

The rearrangement joins TRBV7-9 to TRBJ2-5; 12 bases map to TRBD1. From germline, CDR1 is SEHNR and CDR2 FQNEAQ (reference sequence). V lost 5 bases, J lost 5 bases, and 6 bases stayed unmatched. The CDR3 has 15 residues. CDR3: CASSRLGQGAETQYF. The CDR3 nucleotides are TGTGCCAGCAGCCGCCTGGGACAGGGGGCTGAGACCCAGTACTTC. Based on the CDR3 plus reference TRBV7-9 and TRBJ2-5, the full variable domain is DTGVSQNPRHKITKRGQNVTFRCDPISEHNRLYWYRQTLGQGPEFLTYFQNEAQLEKSRLLSDRFSAERPKGSFSTLEIQRTEQGDSAMYLCASSRLGQGAETQYFGPGTRLLVL.

The chain recombines TRBV4-2 with TRBJ2-3, with 11 bases aligning to TRBD2. V lost 1 base to trimming and J lost 6 bases; unmatched junction nucleotides: 12. CDR1 LGHNA and CDR2 YNFKEQ come from the germline V gene. This CDR3 is 18 amino acids long. The CDR3 DNA sequence: TGTGCCAGCAGCCAAGCCCCCAATAGCGGGAGGGCGAGGGATACGCAGTATTTT. This gives the protein CASSQAPNSGRARDTQYF.

This clone appeared once. The genes are TRBV12-5 and TRBJ1-1; D not certain. V lost 7 bases to trimming and J lost 3 bases, with 15 bases between them. CDR1 and CDR2 (germline): LGHNT, FRNRAP. This CDR3 is built from 14 residues. CDR3 in DNA: TGTGCTAGTGCCGAGGCCGCCGGGTACACTGAAGCTTTCTTT. This sequence encodes CASAEAAGYTEAFF.

V is TRBV5-4 and J is TRBJ2-1, with 9 bases that match TRBD1. CDR3 length: 14 residues. J gave up 8 bases and V 3 bases, and 6 bases lay outside the gene matches. The germline CDR1 and CDR2 sequences are SGHNT and YYREEE (reference sequence). The CDR3 DNA follows: TGTGCCAGCAGCTCGGACAGGGACAGGGATGAGCAGTTCTTC. Protein product: CASSSDRDRDEQFF.

CDR3 in DNA: TGCAGTGCTAGGGACTGCAATGAGCAGTTCTTC. It yields the protein CSARDCNEQFF. The V and J genes are TRBV20-1 and TRBJ2-1, with a tentative D call TRBD2 (5 bases). Germline V gene sequence: CDR1 DFQATT, CDR2 SNEGSKA (reference sequence). This CDR3 region has 11 residues. V was clipped by 3 bases and J by 6 bases, with 6 bases between them.

The V gene is TRBV7-8, the J gene TRBJ2-7; 7 nucleotides align to TRBD1. This CDR3 region has 12 residues. Germline trimming cut 3 bases from V and 10 bases from J; bases unmatched to any gene: 6. CDR1 SGHVS and CDR2 FQNEAQ come from the germline V gene. CDR3 amino acids: CASSFQGTAQYF. DNA for the CDR3: TGTGCCAGCAGCTTTCAGGGGACAGCTCAGTACTTC.

V usage is TRBV28 and J usage is TRBJ2-2; D call uncertain. The CDR3 sequence is 17 residues long. Looked up from germline, CDR1 is MDHEN and CDR2 is SYDVKM. V was shortened by 6 bases and J by 2 bases, with 19 bases between the two germline ends. This chain's CDR3 is CASRTPPGWVNTGELFF. The CDR3 region has the DNA TGTGCCAGCAGGACTCCTCCCGGGTGGGTTAACACCGGGGAGCTGTTTTTT.

The V and J genes are TRBV28 and TRBJ1-2; 7 bases match TRBD1. Trimming at V came to 11 bases and at J to 4 bases, leaving 10 bases not matched to a gene. Germline V gene data show CDR1 as MDHEN and CDR2 as SYDVKM. CDR3 length equals 13 residues. CDR3 nucleotides: TGTGCCTCTCGGGACAGAGATGTCTATGGCTACACCTTC. Its translation: CASRDRDVYGYTF.

This sequence joins TRBV28 and TRBJ2-5; D is undetermined. V was cut by 2 bases and J by 3 bases, with 4 bases left in between. There are 12 residues in the CDR3. Germline values: CDR1 MDHEN, CDR2 SYDVKM. CDR3 nucleotides: TGTGCCAGCAGTTTACAGGAAGAGACCCAGTACTTC. Its translation: CASSLQEETQYF.

V gene TRBV4-2 combines with J gene TRBJ2-7; D gene ambiguous. Deletions cut 0 bases from V and 2 bases from J, with 11 bases between. The CDR3 contains 15 residues. Germline assignment: CDR1 LGHNA and CDR2 YNFKEQ. CDR3 residues: CASSQEAAAPYEQYF. CDR3 in DNA: TGTGCCAGCAGCCAAGAGGCGGCCGCCCCCTACGAGCAGTACTTC.